The 14 T cell receptor beta chains reported below all come from one sample, sequenced in a study of cytomegalovirus exposure and HLA in healthy donors. Data came from immunoSEQ multiplex PCR; TCRdb stores just in-frame clones and leaves some out. Here the sample spans some 310,000 clones, 70% to 90% being singletons. The sample was PBMCs. The receptor source for this set is a man aged 30-40 years in good health and CMV-seronegative.

V usage is TRBV15 and J usage is TRBJ2-7; D might be TRBD1 (6 bases). V was cut by 0 bases and J by 0 bases, with 15 bases left in between. In germline, CDR1 is LNHNV, CDR2 YYDKDF (reference sequence). The CDR3 extends over 17 amino acids. The CDR3 reads CATSRDLKRGFSYEQYF. CDR3 bases: TGTGCCACCAGCAGAGATCTAAAAAGGGGGTTCTCCTACGAGCAGTACTTC.

CDR3 sequence (DNA): TGCGCCAGCAGCCAAGCCGCGGGGGAGCAGTACTTC. It yields the protein CASSQAAGEQYF. The J gene is TRBJ2-7, the V gene TRBV4-1, with D tentatively TRBD2 (6 bases). Germline V gene data show CDR1 as MGHRA and CDR2 as YSYEKL. The CDR3 extends over 12 amino acids. Trimming removed 1 base from V and 7 bases from J, with 8 bases in between.

The V call is TRBV5-6, the J call TRBJ1-1, with 7 bases lining up with TRBD1. CDR1 and CDR2 from the germline V gene are SGHDT and YYEEEE. This CDR3 contains 14 residues. J lost 1 base, V lost 4 bases, and 4 bases had no gene match. This CDR3 is CASSGRGRNTEAFF. DNA for the CDR3: TGTGCCAGCAGCGGCAGGGGGAGGAACACTGAAGCTTTCTTT.

The chain has TRBV7-2 and TRBJ2-3; 10 bases fit TRBD2. V trimming: 5 bases; J trimming: 2 bases; junction bases outside the gene matches: 10. The CDR3 totals 17 residues. Germline V gene lookup returns CDR1 SGHTA and CDR2 FQGNSA. The CDR3 DNA reads as TGTGCCAGCAGCGTGGGTTGGCTAGCGGGGGACACAGATACGCAGTATTTT. This encodes CASSVGWLAGDTDTQYF.

The chain has TRBV11-2 and TRBJ2-1; D ambiguous. This CDR3 spans 12 amino acids. V shed 6 bases and J shed 5 bases, with 8 bases lying between them. In germline, CDR1 is SGHAT, CDR2 FQNNGV. CDR3 coding DNA: TGTGCCAGCAGTCACTTCAACAATGAGCAGTTCTTC. This codes for CASSHFNNEQFF.

V usage is TRBV5-6 and J usage is TRBJ2-7; the match to TRBD2 covers 8 bases. The CDR3 covers 14 residues. Germline loops: CDR1 SGHDT, CDR2 YYEEEE. The junction had 5 bases not matched to a gene; V was cut back by 4 bases and J by 2 bases. CDR3 in amino acids: CASSPGGLAYEQYF. Written as DNA, the CDR3 is TGTGCCAGCAGCCCCGGGGGACTAGCCTACGAGCAGTACTTC.

The CDR3 nucleotides read TGTGCCACCAGCATCCGGACAGGGAGGCAGCCCCAGCATTTT. This codes for CATSIRTGRQPQHF. V gene TRBV15 combines with J gene TRBJ1-5; 8 bases align to TRBD1. Germline-derived CDR1 and CDR2 are LNHNV and YYDKDF (reference sequence). J was trimmed by 7 bases and V by 4 bases; bases with no gene match: 6. The CDR3 length is 14 residues.

This chain connects TRBV6-5 to TRBJ2-7, with D perhaps matching TRBD1 (6 bases). This CDR3 is 14 amino acids long. Trimming pared 5 bases from V and 2 bases from J, leaving 13 bases between. Germline V gene data show CDR1 as MNHEY and CDR2 as SVGAGI. Here the CDR3 reads CASSRDRPPYEQYF. DNA of the CDR3: TGTGCCAGCAGTCGTGACAGGCCTCCCTACGAGCAGTACTTC.

The chain carries TRBV19 and TRBJ2-1, with TRBD2 as a possible D gene (6 bases). The length of the CDR3 is 13 residues. Trimming took 7 bases from V and 2 from J, leaving 9 bases between them. Germline V gives CDR1 LNHDA, CDR2 SQIVND (reference sequence). The CDR3, as DNA: TGTGCCAGTACTAGCGTTCCCTACAATGAGCAGTTCTTC. Translated: CASTSVPYNEQFF.

This clone was counted between two and nine times. The genes are TRBV27 and TRBJ1-2; 8 bases align to TRBD1. The V gene's germline CDR1 is MNHEY and CDR2 SMNVEV (reference sequence). The CDR3 spans 14 residues. J lost 0 bases, V lost 10 bases, and 7 bases had no gene match. The CDR3 sequence is CATRQGLANYGYTF. The CDR3 nucleotides read TGTGCCACTCGACAGGGGTTAGCTAACTATGGCTACACCTTC.

This clone was recorded a few times. The chain couples TRBV27 to TRBJ1-6; perhaps TRBD1 as D (6 bases). The V end was cut by 5 bases, the J end by 10 bases, with 12 bases between. Germline CDR1 is MNHEY and CDR2 is SMNVEV (reference sequence). CDR3 length: 13 amino acids. The CDR3 sequence: CASSRTVDSPLHF. CDR3 in DNA: TGTGCCAGCAGTAGGACAGTCGACTCACCCCTCCACTTT.

This clone has more than one count but fewer than ten. Relative to the germline gene, one junction end is altered; a read error may explain this. The chain links TRBV5-1 to TRBJ2-1, with 10 bases fitting TRBD2. CDR1 is SGHRS, CDR2 YFSETQ, per germline. The CDR3 consists of 15 residues. The CDR3 DNA is TGCGCCAGCAATCAGCGGGGGGGCATCTACGATGAGCAGTTCTTC. Amino acids: CASNQRGGIYDEQFF.

The chain carries TRBV12-5 and TRBJ2-7; a weak D match, TRBD1 (5 bases). The V gene lost 2 bases and the J gene lost 6 bases, with 11 bases spanning the gap. The CDR3 runs 13 residues. CDR1 is LGHNT and CDR2 is FRNRAP in the germline V gene. The DNA of the CDR3 is TGTGCTAGTGGTTTGCAACAGGCCGTCGAGCAGTACTTC. This gives the protein CASGLQQAVEQYF.

The V and J genes are TRBV9 and TRBJ2-7; the D gene is possibly TRBD2 (6 bases). CDR1 and CDR2 from the germline V gene are SGDLS and YYNGEE. V lost 0 bases and J lost 1, with 8 bases in between. CDR3 length equals 14 residues. CDR3 protein: CASSVGRGSYEQYF. CDR3 nucleotides: TGTGCCAGCAGCGTAGGACGGGGGTCCTACGAGCAGTACTTC.